Sequencing of this T cell receptor (beta chain) was carried out in a study of CD8+ T cells in alopecia areata. Study summary: Among treated patients, oral tofacitinib was administered at 5 to 10 mg twice daily. Study outcomes and limitations: The study found tofacitinib significantly decreased scalp clonality and expanded CD8+ clones among the top 100. Normal-skin resident alphabeta T cells also appear among scalp sample sequences.

Described treatment: oral pan-JAK inhibitor, 5-10 mg twice daily. The study team obtained lesional scalp punch biopsies and peripheral blood from alopecia areata patients. About this clone itself: The target antigen is unknown.

Germline CDR1 GTSNPN, CDR2 SVGIG (reference sequence). V was shortened by 3 bases and J by 3 bases, with 9 bases between the two germline ends. This CDR3 is 13 amino acids long. RNA was extracted and reverse transcribed into cDNA as the sequencing template. Using immunoSEQ multiplex PCR, the repertoire was profiled, and TCRdb retains in-frame clones only, with some absent. The sample carries about 140,000 clones, around 87% recorded once. The source is a human donor with alopecia areata. This chain links TRBV30 with TRBJ1-5; D is unclear. The sequencing used CD8+ T cells sorted from blood, collected at week 4, from a patient treated with tofacitinib. CDR3 coding DNA: TGTGCCTGGAGCCCCGGACCCAATCAGCCCCAGCATTTT. Translating it yields CAWSPGPNQPQHF.